This T cell receptor (beta chain) was documented in a study of cytomegalovirus exposure and HLA in healthy donors. Study-wide results and limits: Presence/absence analyses treated sequencing depth as roughly uniform across donors. In an earlier analysis, productive rearrangement rates for most beta V segments clustered near 87% or 30%.

The PCR made use of 60 Vbeta and 13 Jbeta primers. Repertoires were generated with immunoSEQ multiplex PCR, while TCRdb's copy carries only in-frame clones and drops some. Of more than 100,000 clones listed, 60% to 80% are singletons. The germline CDR1 and CDR2 sequences are SGDLS and YYNGEE. The germline V and J ends were trimmed by 0 bases and 7 bases, with 16 bases remaining between them. This CDR3 has 16 amino acids. Turning to this clone: What it binds is unknown.

The sequenced sample was PBMCs. This chain connects TRBV9 to TRBJ1-4, with a tentative D call TRBD1 (5 bases). This clonotype was obtained from a male donor in good health and CMV-seronegative. The CDR3, as DNA: TGTGCCAGCAGCGTAGACCATCCGGGGGAACGTGAAAAACTGTTTTTT. As protein: CASSVDHPGEREKLFF. Looking up the rest from reference TRBV9 and TRBJ1-4 gives the full variable domain: DSGVTQTPKHLITATGQRVTLRCSPRSGDLSVYWYQQSLDQGLQFLIQYYNGEERAKGNILERFSAQQFPDLHSELNLSSLELGDSALYFCASSVDHPGEREKLFFGSGTQLSVL.